This TCR beta chain comes out of a study of CD8 T cells in Susac syndrome. With random hexamers, roughly 0.45 to 1 ug RNA was reverse transcribed. Multiplex immunoSEQ PCR targeted 54 Vbeta and 13 Jbeta TCR beta segments. MiXCR was run by TCRdb on the immunoSEQ multiplex PCR reads, yielding one entry per CDR3 protein. The table has about 250,000 distinct CDR3 sequences, 85% to 95% seen once. The germline V gene encodes CDR1 SGHTA and CDR2 FQGNSA. Trimming took 1 base from V and 2 from J; bases not matched to a gene: 11. The CDR3 runs 19 residues. TCR beta was sequenced from blood CD8+ and CD4+ T cells. The receptor was derived from a human donor with multiple sclerosis. This chain links TRBV7-2 with TRBJ2-5, with 12 bases fitting TRBD1. The specimen was CD4+ T cells from PBMCs. The CDR3 region has the DNA TGTGCCAGCAGCTTAGTAGGGACAGGGGGCATTGGATCGCAAGAGACCCAGTACTTC. Its protein product is CASSLVGTGGIGSQETQYF.